Each of the 4 T cell receptor beta chains below was sequenced from the same sample in a study of tumor-infiltrating lymphocytes in primary liver carcinoma. Germline DNA was also extracted, while the blood RNA originated from unsorted whole blood. Constant-region priming of about 500 ng total RNA yielded TCR beta cDNA. Three-round nested multiplex PCR performed with slightly modified ARM-PCR produced the TCR beta libraries. Two initial PCR rounds of around 9 cycles each paired TRBV1-TRBV30 forward primers with a C-beta reverse primer. Each CDR3 protein gets one entry after TCRdb re-called the multiplex PCR reads with MiXCR. The table has about 320,000 distinct CDR3 sequences, roughly 60% seen once; the top ten hold approximately 9%. Material for sequencing was peripheral blood. Receptors originate from a middle-aged man with primary liver carcinoma and hepatitis B virus infection.

As concerns this clonotype: An end of the junction does not agree with germline; a read error may underlie this. The gene calls are TRBV6-6 and TRBJ2-2, with TRBD2 identical over 7 bases. This CDR3 has 17 amino acids. Per germline, CDR1 MNHNY and CDR2 SVGAGI (reference sequence). CDR3 region: CASSSPLAPRGTGELLF. The CDR3 DNA is TGTGCCAGCAGTTCCCCACTAGCGCCTCGGGGCACCGGGGAGCTGCTTTTT.

This clonotype is a singleton in its sample. At one end the junction does not follow the germline gene, possibly because of a read error. The chain employs TRBV4-1 and TRBJ2-1; D remains ambiguous. There are 17 residues in the CDR3. Germline-derived CDR1 and CDR2 are MGHRA and YSYEKL. The CDR3 nucleotides are TGCGCCAACAGCCAAGTAGACATAGGGTTTCCGAACAATGAGCAGTTCTTC. It yields the protein CANSQVDIGFPNNEQFF.

In this sample, this clonotype turned up a few times. The chain joins TRBV5-8 to TRBJ2-3, with D maybe TRBD2 (6 bases). The germline V gene encodes CDR1 SGHTS and CDR2 YDEGEE. V was cut by 0 bases and J by 2 bases, with 13 bases left in between. The CDR3 length is 16 residues. CDR3 DNA: TGTGCCAGCAGCTTGGTACCCGGGAGCCCCACAGATACGCAGTATTTT. Translation: CASSLVPGSPTDTQYF.

Points on this clonotype: A read error may account for a junction end that differs from germline. This rearrangement joins TRBV11-2 to TRBJ2-3; 11 positions match TRBD2. This CDR3 comprises 18 residues. From germline, CDR1 is SGHAT and CDR2 FQNNGV. The CDR3 sequence: CASSSARVGLAGTDAQYF. The CDR3 DNA follows: TGTGCCAGTAGCTCCGCTAGGGTCGGACTAGCGGGCACAGATGCGCAGTATTTT.